This TCR beta chain was sequenced in a study of blood T cells in healthy people across ages. As regards this clonotype: Its matching antigen is unknown.

This CDR3 has 15 residues. With 7 bases clipped from V and 0 bases from J, the junction kept 6 bases outside the gene matches. The study, taken as a whole, reports: Leaving the PBMCs unsorted stopped any conclusive comparison of naive versus antigen-experienced cells. Observed TCR beta diversity per million T cells went down as age went up. This fall followed a roughly linear course with age.

A sample-barcoded 5' primer and a J-beta primer mix were used in a second PCR of roughly 6 to 11 cycles. TCRdb called the 5' RACE reads again in MiXCR, with one record for every CDR3 protein. Of about 800,000 distinct CDR3 sequences listed, 55% to 75% are singletons. Input material: blood. The clonotype comes from a man under 40 in good health. This chain connects TRBV12-3 or TRBV12-4 to TRBJ2-7; 10 positions agree with TRBD1. The CDR3 here is CASTRTGGLSYEQYF. The CDR3 bases are TGTGCCAGCACCCGGACAGGGGGGCTCTCCTACGAGCAGTACTTC.